Presented here are 15 T cell receptor beta chains from one specimen sequenced in a study of Ad26.COV2.S vaccination and SARS-CoV-2 variants. Profiled with immunoSEQ multiplex PCR; TCRdb holds only in-frame clones, not every one. The table has almost 400,000 clones, about nine tenths seen once; the top ten hold 1.5% to 2%. Treatment of the sample: around 19 received Ad26.COV2.S at low or high dose, single or two shots; 5 received placebo; per-sample allocation not given. Specimen acquisition occurred on day 63 following the initial vaccine or placebo injection. Sequenced material: peripheral blood, taken in a trial of Ad26.COV2.S vaccine versus placebo. Source of these receptors: a person aged 18-65 years who received the Ad26.COV2.S COVID-19 vaccine or a placebo.

The CDR3 spells CASSQDNYEQYF. The CDR3 coding sequence is TGCGCCAGCAGCCAGGACAACTACGAGCAGTACTTC. The rearrangement uses TRBV5-1 and TRBJ2-7; D perhaps matches TRBD1 (5 bases). Trimming took off 4 bases at V and 3 bases at J, with 8 bases between the two ends. Germline lookup yields CDR1 SGHRS and CDR2 YFSETQ. The CDR3 is 12 amino acids.

The rearrangement joins TRBV2 to TRBJ2-1, with 8 bases lining up with TRBD2. The CDR3 is 15 amino acids. Germline assignment: CDR1 SNHLY and CDR2 FYNNEI. The J segment lost 4 bases and the V segment lost 11 bases, leaving 13 bases of the junction unmatched. This CDR3 reads CAVRDGRGLYNEQFF. As DNA, the CDR3 is TGTGCCGTCCGAGACGGGAGGGGCCTTTACAATGAGCAGTTCTTC.

The chain has TRBV28 and TRBJ2-1; TRBD2 matches 10 bases. Trimming cost V 10 bases and J 8 bases; bases outside gene matches: 14. CDR1 is MDHEN, CDR2 SYDVKM, per germline. The CDR3 spans 15 residues. The CDR3 DNA reads as TGTGCCACCAGACCGCAGGGACTAGCGAGCGATGAGCAGTTCTTC. This codes for CATRPQGLASDEQFF.

V and J are TRBV3-1 (or the pseudogene TRBV3-2) and TRBJ2-7; 13 nucleotides line up with TRBD2. V lost 5 bases and J lost 4; bases outside the gene matches: 8. The germline V gene encodes CDR1 LGHDT and CDR2 YNNKEL (reference sequence). There are 16 residues in the CDR3. In DNA form, the CDR3 reads TGTGCCAGCAGCTTAGGACTAGCGGGAGTGAAGTACGAGCAGTACTTC. Amino acids: CASSLGLAGVKYEQYF.

The V gene is TRBV19, the J gene TRBJ2-7, with D possibly being TRBD1 (6 bases). V lost 6 bases to trimming and J lost 1 base, with 16 bases between them. The CDR3 is 15 residues long. Germline values: CDR1 LNHDA, CDR2 SQIVND (reference sequence). The CDR3 DNA is TGTGCCAGTAGCCGTACTCCGGGACATTCCTACGAGCAGTACTTC. Its translation is CASSRTPGHSYEQYF. The complete variable domain, with remaining parts taken from reference TRBV19 and TRBJ2-7, reads DGGITQSPKYLFRKEGQNVTLSCEQNLNHDAMYWYRQDPGQGLRLIYYSQIVNDFQKGDIAEGYSVSREKKESFPLTVTSAQKNPTAFYLCASSRTPGHSYEQYFGPGTRLTVT.

This rearrangement joins TRBV18 to TRBJ1-1; D call uncertain. The germline V gene encodes CDR1 KGHSH and CDR2 LQKENI. Trimming took 0 bases from V and 6 from J, leaving 17 bases between them. The CDR3 totals 16 residues. The CDR3 loop reads CASSPPRPGLKAEAFF. The CDR3 DNA is TGTGCCAGCTCACCACCTAGGCCCGGGCTTAAGGCTGAAGCTTTCTTT.

V and J are TRBV7-9 and TRBJ2-3; 11 nucleotides line up with TRBD2. Germline V CDR1 and CDR2: SEHNR, FQNEAQ (reference sequence). The CDR3 spans 16 residues. The ends lost 5 bases at V and 6 bases at J; junction bases unmatched: 10. This CDR3 reads CASSPLAGGPRDTQYF. The CDR3 nucleotides are TGTGCCAGCAGCCCGTTAGCGGGAGGGCCTCGGGATACGCAGTATTTT.

The rearrangement joins TRBV18 to TRBJ2-1, with TRBD2 matching 11 bases. CDR3 size: 16 residues. After removal of 0 bases from V and 10 bases from J, the junction contained 8 bases not matched to a gene. Per germline, CDR1 KGHSH and CDR2 LQKENI. The CDR3 is CASSPPGLAGGMEQFF. For the CDR3, the DNA is TGTGCCAGCTCACCACCGGGCCTAGCGGGAGGAATGGAGCAGTTCTTC.

The chain combines TRBV28 with TRBJ2-5; TRBD2 aligns across 12 bases. Germline values: CDR1 MDHEN, CDR2 SYDVKM. Trimming cost V 6 bases and J 5 bases; bases outside gene matches: 1. CDR3 length: 13 amino acids. The chain's CDR3 is CASRLAGGETQYF. CDR3 DNA: TGTGCCAGCAGACTAGCGGGAGGTGAGACCCAGTACTTC.

The CDR3 loop reads CASSRQQGSNQPQHF. As DNA, the CDR3 is TGTGCCAGCAGTAGACAACAGGGTTCCAATCAGCCCCAGCATTTT. The chain recombines TRBV6-6 with TRBJ1-5; D is perhaps TRBD1 (6 bases). V was shortened by 5 bases and J by 3 bases, with 14 bases between the two germline ends. Germline V CDR1 and CDR2: MNHNY, SVGAGI (reference sequence). This CDR3 region has 15 residues.

This chain uses TRBV5-4 with TRBJ2-7, with 7 bases fitting TRBD2. Germline values: CDR1 SGHNT, CDR2 YYREEE (reference sequence). The CDR3 contains 16 residues. V lost 0 bases and J lost 3; bases outside the gene matches: 9. The CDR3 DNA follows: TGTGCCAGCAGCTTGGGGGCTAGCGGTTCATACTACGAGCAGTACTTC. Translated, it gives CASSLGASGSYYEQYF.

The chain has TRBV12-3 or TRBV12-4 and TRBJ1-5; maybe TRBD1 (5 bases). V dropped 6 bases and J dropped 3 bases, with 9 bases sitting between them. This CDR3 is 13 amino acids long. CDR3 sequence reads: CASRRQNNQPQHF. The CDR3 region has the DNA TGTGCCAGCAGAAGACAGAACAATCAGCCCCAGCATTTT.

The gene calls are TRBV3-1 (or the pseudogene TRBV3-2) and TRBJ2-5, with TRBD2 matching over 7 bases. CDR3 length: 17 residues. V lost 7 bases to trimming and J lost 1 base; unmatched junction nucleotides: 15. CDR1 LGHDT and CDR2 YNNKEL come from the germline V gene (reference sequence). The CDR3 loop reads CASTPYPLAEFQETQYF. CDR3 DNA sequence: TGTGCCAGCACCCCCTATCCCCTAGCGGAGTTCCAAGAGACCCAGTACTTC.

The table lists this clone with a few counts. The chain recombines TRBV7-2 with TRBJ2-7; D gene ambiguous. This CDR3 comprises 14 residues. Trimming pared 0 bases from V and 7 bases from J, leaving 13 bases between. Per germline, CDR1 SGHTA and CDR2 FQGNSA. The CDR3, as DNA: TGTGCCAGCAGCTTAGCTGGCGAGGCGTATGAGCAGTACTTC. It is translated as CASSLAGEAYEQYF.

The chain joins TRBV7-2 to TRBJ2-2; a possible D gene is TRBD2 (6 bases). Trimming pared 5 bases from V and 2 bases from J, leaving 12 bases between. The CDR3 extends over 15 amino acids. CDR1 SGHTA and CDR2 FQGNSA come from the germline V gene. CDR3 residues: CASSRGLTNTGELFF. The CDR3 bases are TGTGCCAGCAGCCGGGGACTTACAAACACCGGGGAGCTGTTTTTT.